This T cell receptor beta chain was sequenced in a study of blood T cells in healthy people across ages. General study findings and limits: Estimates of total diversity, which came from one million sequenced T cells, were considered to be underestimates.

The use of a sample-barcoded 5' primer and a J-beta primer mix characterized a second PCR of roughly 6 to 11 cycles. TCRdb reanalysed the 5' RACE reads using MiXCR and keeps one entry per CDR3 protein. The table has about 1.8 million distinct CDR3 sequences, roughly 50% seen once. A word on this clonotype: Its antigen is currently unknown.

Germline-derived CDR1 and CDR2 are DFQATT and SNEGSKA (reference sequence). This CDR3 spans 15 amino acids. Trimming left V 6 bases short and J 0 bases short, with 18 bases between. Source material: blood. The sequence came from a woman aged 40-49 years in good health. The chain employs TRBV20-1 and TRBJ2-7, with D unresolved. The CDR3 DNA reads TGCAGTGCGCTAGATACCCGGGCGAGCTCCTACGAGCAGTACTTC. It specifies CSALDTRASSYEQYF.